Detailed here is one T cell receptor (beta chain). Its antigen is as yet unknown. With a J-beta primer mix and a sample-barcoded 5' primer, a second PCR ran about 7 to 12 cycles. At least 2.5 million CDR3-containing paired-end reads were obtained per sample. A single record per CDR3 protein comes from TCRdb applying MiXCR to the 5' RACE reads. The data contain approximately 810,000 distinct CDR3 sequences, 35% to 40% of them singletons. The CDR3 covers 17 residues. J was trimmed by 0 bases and V by 3 bases; bases with no gene match: 3. Germline V gene data show CDR1 as MNHNS and CDR2 as SASEGT. This entry comes from a study of blood T cells in healthy people across ages. General study results and limits: It was the long-lived donors that had more naive CD4+ cells and higher diversity than aged donors.

They isolated at least 6.5 million PBMCs from each sample. Samples each had at least 5 micrograms of total RNA extracted. The chain joins TRBV6-1 to TRBJ2-6; TRBD1 agrees at 9 bases. This receptor was taken from a man aged 18 to 35 in good health. The source material was blood. This CDR3 reads CASSDRQGDSGANVLTF. The CDR3 DNA reads as TGTGCCAGCAGTGACAGACAGGGGGACTCTGGGGCCAACGTCCTGACTTTC.